These 23 T cell receptor beta chains came from one sample sequenced in a study of post-analysis software for immune sequencing data. Points from the study as a whole: Higher frequency in patients than in controls was seen for 5 or 6 TRBV segments, with TRBV5-6, TRBV5-1 and TRBV20-1 among them.

The antigens these receptors bind are not known. Prepared libraries of TCR beta cDNA carried unique molecular identifiers. TCRdb recomputed calls from the PCR reads with MiXCR, one row per CDR3 protein. The data hold 550,000 to 700,000 distinct CDR3 sequences, with 44% observed a single time. Sequences were obtained from blood. The receptors come from a girl aged 10-17 years with multiple sclerosis.

This clonotype came up a few times. J is TRBJ2-1 and V is TRBV5-1; TRBD2 agrees at 11 bases. V lost 0 bases to trimming and J lost 8 bases; unmatched junction nucleotides: 13. Germline CDR1 reads SGHRS; CDR2 reads YFSETQ. This CDR3 contains 18 residues. For the CDR3, the DNA is TGCGCCAGCAGCTTGGCCCTAGCGGGAGGTTTTGGGTTCGATGAGCAGTTCTTC. Translation gives CASSLALAGGFGFDEQFF.

The rearrangement uses TRBV10-3 and TRBJ1-4; D gene unclear. The CDR3 spans 13 residues. Trimming took off 0 bases at V and 6 bases at J, with 5 bases between the two ends. Germline CDR1 is ENHRY and CDR2 is SYGVKD. CDR3 sequence (DNA): TGTGCCATCAGTGAGTCTCGGGATGAAAAACTGTTTTTT. The encoded protein is CAISESRDEKLFF.

This clonotype appeared a few times. J is TRBJ1-4 and V is TRBV12-3 or TRBV12-4; D might be TRBD1 (5 bases). The V end was cut by 7 bases, the J end by 8 bases, with 14 bases between. The CDR3 extends over 13 amino acids. The CDR3 DNA follows: TGTGCCAGCAACCGGGACGGCGGGGAAAAACTGTTTTTT. This gives the protein CASNRDGGEKLFF.

The rearrangement joins TRBV5-1 to TRBJ1-1, with unresolved D. This CDR3 region has 15 residues. Per the germline V gene, CDR1 is SGHRS and CDR2 is YFSETQ. V was cut by 0 bases and J by 2 bases, with 11 bases left in between. DNA of the CDR3: TGCGCCAGCAGCTTGGAAAGGGTCTCAAACACTGAAGCTTTCTTT. Protein product: CASSLERVSNTEAFF.

Notes on this clonotype: Mismatch with germline at one junction end may stem from a read error. The V call is TRBV14, the J call TRBJ1-2; TRBD1 might be the D (5 bases). This CDR3 comprises 13 residues. The germline V gene encodes CDR1 SGHDN and CDR2 FVKESK. CDR3 amino acids: CASSQDWDYSYTF. DNA of the CDR3: TGTGCCAGCAGCCAAGACTGGGACTATAGCTACACCTTC.

This clonotype showed up just a few times. CDR3 sequence: CSASPQVFTNEQFF. DNA for the CDR3: TGCAGTGCTAGTCCCCAGGTCTTTACGAATGAGCAGTTCTTC. This chain joins TRBV20-1 and TRBJ2-1; no firm D call. Trimming removed 3 bases at V and 7 bases at J, with 16 bases between. From germline, CDR1 is DFQATT and CDR2 SNEGSKA (reference sequence). This CDR3 region has 14 residues.

The chain combines TRBV7-6 with TRBJ1-1, with D uncertain. The CDR3 extends over 15 amino acids. Germline V lookup: CDR1 SGHVS, CDR2 FNYEAQ. V was pared by 5 bases and J by 1 base, with 14 bases between. The CDR3 loop is CASSPTWAPNTEAFF. The CDR3 DNA reads as TGTGCCAGCAGCCCCACGTGGGCCCCGAACACTGAAGCTTTCTTT.

This chain links TRBV5-6 with TRBJ1-2, with D possibly matching TRBD1 (6 bases). V shed 3 bases and J shed 6 bases, with 15 bases lying between them. The CDR3 covers 14 residues. Germline CDR1 and CDR2: SGHDT and YYEEEE. The CDR3 sequence: CASSSRGRGNGYTF. CDR3 nucleotides: TGTGCCAGCAGCTCCAGGGGTAGAGGGAATGGCTACACCTTC.

On this clonotype itself: Germline is not matched at one junction end, which may reflect a read error. The chain is built from TRBV20-1 and TRBJ1-2; tentative D call: TRBD1 (6 bases). Germline values: CDR1 DFQATT, CDR2 SNEGSKA (reference sequence). The CDR3 runs to 14 residues. DNA of the CDR3: TGCAGTGCTCGAGAAGACAGGAGTAACTATGGCTACACCTTC. This translates into CSAREDRSNYGYTF.

This clonotype has only a few counts. The chain recombines TRBV20-1 with TRBJ2-4; 8 positions match TRBD2. From germline, CDR1 is DFQATT and CDR2 SNEGSKA (reference sequence). CDR3 size: 16 residues. The V and J ends lost 1 base and 6 bases, in that order; junction bases with no gene match: 11. The CDR3 DNA reads TGCAGTGCTAGAGCCACCTCCCGGGAGGGGGGAAACATTCAGTACTTC. Translating it yields CSARATSREGGNIQYF.

This clonotype was counted between two and nine times. V usage is TRBV24-1 and J usage is TRBJ2-1; D call uncertain. CDR3 length: 16 amino acids. Germline V gene sequence: CDR1 KGHDR, CDR2 SFDVKD. V gave up 3 bases and J gave up 10 bases, with 21 bases separating them. CDR3 protein: CATSDPGPSLAGEQFF. CDR3 bases: TGTGCCACCAGTGATCCGGGCCCCTCCTTGGCAGGAGAGCAGTTCTTC.

In its sample, this clonotype was seen a few times. Germline and junction disagree at one end, which may indicate a read error. The chain links TRBV20-1 to TRBJ1-6; TRBD1 matches at 8 bases. Germline V lookup: CDR1 DFQATT, CDR2 SNEGSKA (reference sequence). The CDR3 sequence is 13 residues long. CDR3 residues: CSANGQGNSPPHF. In nucleotides, the CDR3 is TGCAGTGCTAATGGACAGGGTAATTCACCCCCCCACTTT.

V usage is TRBV4-2 and J usage is TRBJ2-7, with D perhaps TRBD2 (6 bases). The germline gives CDR1 LGHNA, CDR2 YNFKEQ. V lost 5 bases and J 3 bases, leaving 20 bases between the germline ends. The CDR3 consists of 16 residues. CDR3 nucleotide sequence: TGTGCCAGCAGCTATAACGCGCCGGTGGGGGGCTACGAGCAGTACTTC. This codes for CASSYNAPVGGYEQYF.

This clonotype was detected once. The CDR3 spells CASSLGRDTYRGHTDTQYF. In DNA, the CDR3 is TGCGCCAGCAGCTTGGGACGGGACACGTATAGGGGACACACAGATACGCAGTATTTT. The gene calls are TRBV5-1 and TRBJ2-3, with D perhaps TRBD1 (6 bases). Germline V gene data show CDR1 as SGHRS and CDR2 as YFSETQ. This CDR3 comprises 19 residues. The ends were cut back, 0 bases at V and 2 bases at J, with 22 bases in the middle.

This clonotype was observed a few times. This chain connects TRBV12-3 or TRBV12-4 to TRBJ2-5; the D is unclear. Trimming took 1 base from V and 2 from J, leaving 8 bases between them. The length of the CDR3 is 14 residues. This chain's CDR3 is CASSLDSLQETQYF. Here the CDR3 DNA reads TGTGCCAGCAGTTTAGACAGTTTACAAGAGACCCAGTACTTC.

This clonotype has just a few counts. The rearrangement joins TRBV15 to TRBJ1-1; 7 bases match TRBD1. Unmatched junction bases numbered 9, after V lost 5 bases and J lost 6 bases. Germline V gene lookup returns CDR1 LNHNV and CDR2 YYDKDF (reference sequence). The length of the CDR3 is 14 residues. The DNA of the CDR3 is TGTGCCACCAGCGGTGGACAGGAGTCGGCTGAAGCTTTCTTT. It yields the protein CATSGGQESAEAFF.

This chain links TRBV24-1 with TRBJ2-7; D is possibly TRBD2 (5 bases). The CDR3 runs to 13 residues. Per germline, CDR1 KGHDR and CDR2 SFDVKD. V was clipped by 11 bases and J by 0 bases, with 13 bases between them. CDR3 loop: CAIAGPPSYEQYF. The CDR3 DNA sequence: TGTGCCATCGCGGGTCCTCCCTCCTACGAGCAGTACTTC.

This clonotype was detected a few times. The chain combines TRBV28 with TRBJ2-1, with TRBD2 identical over 9 bases. Germline V CDR1 and CDR2: MDHEN, SYDVKM. Trimming cost V 5 bases and J 3 bases; bases outside gene matches: 14. The CDR3 is 18 residues long. CDR3 bases: TGTGCCAGCAGTCCCACGCCCTTAGCGGGAGACTTCTACAATGAGCAGTTCTTC. This sequence encodes CASSPTPLAGDFYNEQFF.

This clonotype was observed a few times. This chain uses TRBV4-1 with TRBJ1-2, with a tentative D call TRBD1 (5 bases). CDR3 length equals 15 residues. Trimming pared 0 bases from V and 3 bases from J, leaving 11 bases between. CDR1 MGHRA and CDR2 YSYEKL come from the germline V gene. CDR3 nucleotides: TGCGCCAGCAGCCAAGATAGCGACAGCCACTATGGCTACACCTTC. Its translation: CASSQDSDSHYGYTF.

This rearrangement joins TRBV5-1 to TRBJ1-2; the match to TRBD1 covers 7 bases. The length of the CDR3 is 15 residues. The V gene's germline CDR1 is SGHRS and CDR2 YFSETQ. Germline trimming cut 8 bases from V and 1 base from J; bases unmatched to any gene: 11. The DNA of the CDR3 is TGCGCCAGTTCAGGAGGGGGCCAACATAACTATGGCTACACCTTC. The encoded protein is CASSGGGQHNYGYTF. Full variable domain (outside the CDR3, taken from reference TRBV5-1 and TRBJ1-2): KAGVTQTPRYLIKTRGQQVTLSCSPISGHRSVSWYQQTPGQGLQFLFEYFSETQRNKGNFPGRFSGRQFSNSRSEMNVSTLELGDSALYLCASSGGGQHNYGYTFGSGTRLTVV.

V and J are TRBV7-2 and TRBJ2-3; 12 bases align to TRBD1. This CDR3 spans 15 amino acids. Germline assignment: CDR1 SGHTA and CDR2 FQGNSA. The V and J ends lost 5 bases and 4 bases, in that order; junction bases with no gene match: 4. Written as DNA, the CDR3 is TGTGCCAGCAGCGGGACAGGGGGCTTTTCAGATACGCAGTATTTT. It translates to CASSGTGGFSDTQYF.

This chain links TRBV24-1 with TRBJ2-1; tentative D call: TRBD2 (6 bases). The V end was cut by 3 bases, the J end by 5 bases, with 7 bases between. The germline gives CDR1 KGHDR, CDR2 SFDVKD. The CDR3 runs 13 residues. The CDR3 DNA reads TGTGCCACCAGTGATGCGGGGAACAATGAGCAGTTCTTC. It codes for CATSDAGNNEQFF.

This rearrangement joins TRBV4-1 to TRBJ2-1; D is perhaps TRBD2 (6 bases). From germline, CDR1 is MGHRA and CDR2 YSYEKL. The CDR3 totals 16 residues. The V end was cut by 6 bases, the J end by 0 bases, with 15 bases between. CDR3 residues: CASSALDGSSYNEQFF. The DNA of the CDR3 is TGCGCCAGCAGTGCGTTGGACGGGAGCTCCTACAATGAGCAGTTCTTC.